This TCR beta chain comes out of a study of blood T cells in healthy people across ages. Overall study findings and caveats: Changes seen in expanded clonotypes were possibly confounded by donor CMV status left unknown.

The table lists this clonotype with a count of one. The antigen remains undetermined. Using a J-beta primer mix together with a sample-barcoded 5' primer, a second PCR was run for roughly 7 to 11 cycles. TCRdb called the 5' RACE reads again in MiXCR, with one record for every CDR3 protein. The repertoire holds some 1.8 million distinct CDR3 sequences, about two fifths seen once, with about 23% in the top ten. The V end lost 7 bases, the J end lost 4 bases, and 16 bases lay between the germline ends. The germline V gene encodes CDR1 SQVTM and CDR2 ANQGSEA. The CDR3 is made up of 13 amino acids. Total RNA extracted from each sample amounted to at least 5.5 micrograms.

The sequence was obtained from a human donor in good health. Sequenced input: blood. The chain couples TRBV29-1 to TRBJ1-1, with D perhaps matching TRBD1 (6 bases). For the CDR3, the DNA is TGCAGCGCGAAACAGGGAATTGTCACTGAAGCTTTCTTT. As protein: CSAKQGIVTEAFF.